This record concerns one T cell receptor beta chain sequence. Using immunoSEQ multiplex PCR, the repertoire was profiled, and TCRdb retains in-frame clones only, with some absent. The sample has fewer than 550,000 clones, approximately 79% seen once. The sample is drawn from a study of shared clonotypes between healthy human individuals. This clonotype originated in a woman between 40 and 55 years old in good health. Some clones in this sample may be carry-over from other donors' samples. Material: PBMCs.

The CDR3 region has the DNA TGTGCCAGCAGTTCACAGGGAACTGGAAACACCATATATTTT. Residues: CASSSQGTGNTIYF. This chain joins TRBV27 and TRBJ1-3; maybe TRBD1 (6 bases). This CDR3 has 14 amino acids. The V gene lost 4 bases and the J gene lost 2 bases, with 9 bases spanning the gap. Germline CDR1 is MNHEY and CDR2 is SMNVEV (reference sequence).